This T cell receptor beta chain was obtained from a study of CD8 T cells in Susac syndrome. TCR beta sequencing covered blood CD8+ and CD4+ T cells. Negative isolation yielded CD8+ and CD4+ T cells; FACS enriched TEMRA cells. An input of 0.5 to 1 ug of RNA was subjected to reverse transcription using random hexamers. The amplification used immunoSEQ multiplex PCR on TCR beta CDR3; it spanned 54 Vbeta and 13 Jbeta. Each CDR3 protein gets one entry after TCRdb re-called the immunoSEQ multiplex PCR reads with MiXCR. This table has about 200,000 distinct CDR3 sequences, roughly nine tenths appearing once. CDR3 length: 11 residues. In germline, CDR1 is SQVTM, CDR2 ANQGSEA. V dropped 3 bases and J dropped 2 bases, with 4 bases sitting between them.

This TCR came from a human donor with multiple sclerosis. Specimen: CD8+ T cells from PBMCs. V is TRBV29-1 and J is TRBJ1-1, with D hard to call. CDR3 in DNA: TGCAGCGTTGAGCACAACACTGAAGCTTTCTTT. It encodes CSVEHNTEAFF.